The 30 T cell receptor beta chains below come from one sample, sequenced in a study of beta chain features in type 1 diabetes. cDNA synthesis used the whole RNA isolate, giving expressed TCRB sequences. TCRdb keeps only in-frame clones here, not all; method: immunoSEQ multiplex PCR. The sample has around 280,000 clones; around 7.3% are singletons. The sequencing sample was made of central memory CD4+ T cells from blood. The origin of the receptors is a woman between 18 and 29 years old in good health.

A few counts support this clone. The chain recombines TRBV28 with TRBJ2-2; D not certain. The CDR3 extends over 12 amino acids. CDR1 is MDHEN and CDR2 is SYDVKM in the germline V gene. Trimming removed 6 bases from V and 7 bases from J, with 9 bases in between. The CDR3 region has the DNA TGTGCCAGCAGAGTTGTCTACGGGGAGCTGTTTTTT. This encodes CASRVVYGELFF. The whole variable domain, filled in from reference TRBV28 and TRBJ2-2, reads DVKVTQSSRYLVKRTGEKVFLECVQDMDHENMFWYRQDPGLGLRLIYFSYDVKMKEKGDIPEGYSVSREKKERFSLILESASTNQTSMYLCASRVVYGELFFGEGSRLTVL.

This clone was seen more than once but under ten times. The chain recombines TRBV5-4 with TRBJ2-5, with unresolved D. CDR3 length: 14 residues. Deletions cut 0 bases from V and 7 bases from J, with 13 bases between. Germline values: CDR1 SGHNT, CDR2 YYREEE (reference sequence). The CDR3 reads CASSLVSSLGTQYF. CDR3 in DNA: TGTGCCAGCAGCTTGGTGTCTTCGCTGGGGACCCAGTACTTC.

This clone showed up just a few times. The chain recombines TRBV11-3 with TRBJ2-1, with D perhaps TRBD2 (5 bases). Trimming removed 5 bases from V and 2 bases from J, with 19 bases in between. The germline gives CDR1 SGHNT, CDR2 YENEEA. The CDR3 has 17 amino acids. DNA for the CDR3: TGTGCCAGCAGCCCCTCTCAGCAAGGGCGGGCCTACAATGAGCAGTTCTTC. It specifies CASSPSQQGRAYNEQFF. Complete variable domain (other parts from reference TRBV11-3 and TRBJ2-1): EAGVVQSPRYKIIEKKQPVAFWCNPISGHNTLYWYLQNLGQGPELLIRYENEEAVDDSQLPKDRFSAERLKGVDSTLKIQPAELGDSAVYLCASSPSQQGRAYNEQFFGPGTRLTVL.

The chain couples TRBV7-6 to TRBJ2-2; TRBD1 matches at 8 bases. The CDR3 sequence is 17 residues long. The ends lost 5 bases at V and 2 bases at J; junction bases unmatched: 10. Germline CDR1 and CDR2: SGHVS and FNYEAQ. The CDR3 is CASSRRGTGGNTGELFF. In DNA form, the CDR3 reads TGTGCCAGCAGCCGAAGGGGCACAGGGGGTAACACCGGGGAGCTGTTTTTT.

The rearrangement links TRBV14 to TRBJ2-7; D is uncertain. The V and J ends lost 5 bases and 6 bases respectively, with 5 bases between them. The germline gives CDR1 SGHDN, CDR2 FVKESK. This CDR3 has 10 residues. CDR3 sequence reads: CASSNVEQYF. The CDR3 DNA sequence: TGTGCCAGCAGCAATGTCGAGCAGTACTTC.

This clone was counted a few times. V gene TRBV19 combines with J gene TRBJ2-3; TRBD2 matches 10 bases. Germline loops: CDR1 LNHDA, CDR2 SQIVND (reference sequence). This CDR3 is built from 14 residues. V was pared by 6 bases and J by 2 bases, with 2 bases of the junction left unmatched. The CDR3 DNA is TGTGCCAGTAGACTAGCGGGGAACACAGATACGCAGTATTTT. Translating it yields CASRLAGNTDTQYF.

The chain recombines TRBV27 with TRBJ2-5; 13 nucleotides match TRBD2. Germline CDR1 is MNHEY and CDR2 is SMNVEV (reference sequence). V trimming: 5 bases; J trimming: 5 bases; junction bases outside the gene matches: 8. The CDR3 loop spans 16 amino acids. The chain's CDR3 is CASSTRLAGGWETQYF. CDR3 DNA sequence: TGTGCCAGCAGTACCAGACTAGCGGGGGGTTGGGAGACCCAGTACTTC.

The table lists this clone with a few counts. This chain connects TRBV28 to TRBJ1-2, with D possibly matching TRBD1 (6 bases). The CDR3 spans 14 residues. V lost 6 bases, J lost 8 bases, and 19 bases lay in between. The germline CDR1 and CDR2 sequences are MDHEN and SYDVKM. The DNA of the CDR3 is TGTGCCAGCAGCAGTACAGGGTGGAATCGGGGCTACACCTTC. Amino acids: CASSSTGWNRGYTF.

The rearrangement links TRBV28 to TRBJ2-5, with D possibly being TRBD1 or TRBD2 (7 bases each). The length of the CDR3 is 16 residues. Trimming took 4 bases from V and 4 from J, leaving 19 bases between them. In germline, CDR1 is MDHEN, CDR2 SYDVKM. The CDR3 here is CASSSNRGDSRETQYF. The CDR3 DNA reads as TGTGCCAGCAGTTCCAACCGGGGGGACAGCCGAGAGACCCAGTACTTC.

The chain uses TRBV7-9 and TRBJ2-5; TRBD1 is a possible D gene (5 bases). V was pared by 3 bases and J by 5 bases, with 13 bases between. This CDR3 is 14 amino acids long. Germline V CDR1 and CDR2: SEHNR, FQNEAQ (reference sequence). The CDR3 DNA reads TGTGCCAGCAGCTTGGGTGCAGGGCTGGAGACCCAGTACTTC. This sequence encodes CASSLGAGLETQYF. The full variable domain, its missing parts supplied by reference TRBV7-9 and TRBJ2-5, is DTGVSQNPRHKITKRGQNVTFRCDPISEHNRLYWYRQTLGQGPEFLTYFQNEAQLEKSRLLSDRFSAERPKGSFSTLEIQRTEQGDSAMYLCASSLGAGLETQYFGPGTRLLVL.

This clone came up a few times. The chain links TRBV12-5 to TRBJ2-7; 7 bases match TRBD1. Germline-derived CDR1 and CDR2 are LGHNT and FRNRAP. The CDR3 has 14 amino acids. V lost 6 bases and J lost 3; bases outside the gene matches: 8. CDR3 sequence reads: CASGRQGANYEQYF. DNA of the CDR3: TGTGCTAGTGGCAGACAGGGCGCGAACTACGAGCAGTACTTC.

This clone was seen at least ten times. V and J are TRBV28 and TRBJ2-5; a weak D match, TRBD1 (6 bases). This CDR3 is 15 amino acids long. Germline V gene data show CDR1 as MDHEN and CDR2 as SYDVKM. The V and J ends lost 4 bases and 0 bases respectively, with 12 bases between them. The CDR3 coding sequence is TGTGCCAGCAGTTCCCGGACAGAGTACCAAGAGACCCAGTACTTC. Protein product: CASSSRTEYQETQYF.

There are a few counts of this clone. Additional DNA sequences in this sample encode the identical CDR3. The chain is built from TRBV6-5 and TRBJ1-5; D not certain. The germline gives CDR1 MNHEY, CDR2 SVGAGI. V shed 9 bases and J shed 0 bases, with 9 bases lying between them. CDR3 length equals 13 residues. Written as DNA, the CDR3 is TGTGCCAGTTCCTCTTATAGCAATCAGCCCCAGCATTTT. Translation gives CASSSYSNQPQHF.

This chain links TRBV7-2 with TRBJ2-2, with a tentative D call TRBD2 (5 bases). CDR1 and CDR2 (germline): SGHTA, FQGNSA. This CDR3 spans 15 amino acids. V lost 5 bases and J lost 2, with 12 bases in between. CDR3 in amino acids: CASSMKAVNTGELFF. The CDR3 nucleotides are TGTGCCAGCAGCATGAAAGCGGTTAACACCGGGGAGCTGTTTTTT.

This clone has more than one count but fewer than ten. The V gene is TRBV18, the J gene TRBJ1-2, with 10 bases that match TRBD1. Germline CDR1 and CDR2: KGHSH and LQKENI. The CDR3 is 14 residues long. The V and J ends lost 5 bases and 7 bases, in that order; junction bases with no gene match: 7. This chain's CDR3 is CASSFDRGRGGYTF. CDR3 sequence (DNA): TGTGCCAGCTCATTTGACAGGGGGCGCGGTGGCTACACCTTC.

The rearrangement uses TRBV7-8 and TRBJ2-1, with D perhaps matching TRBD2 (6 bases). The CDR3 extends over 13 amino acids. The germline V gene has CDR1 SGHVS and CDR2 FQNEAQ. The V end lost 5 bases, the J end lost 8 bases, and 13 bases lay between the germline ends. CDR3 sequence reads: CASSPDLADEQFF. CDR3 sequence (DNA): TGTGCCAGCAGCCCCGATTTAGCGGATGAGCAGTTCTTC. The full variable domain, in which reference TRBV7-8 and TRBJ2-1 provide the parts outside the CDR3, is GAGVSQSPRYKVAKRGQDVALRCDPISGHVSLFWYQQALGQGPEFLTYFQNEAQLDKSGLPSDRFFAERPEGSVSTLKIQRTQQEDSAVYLCASSPDLADEQFFGPGTRLTVL.

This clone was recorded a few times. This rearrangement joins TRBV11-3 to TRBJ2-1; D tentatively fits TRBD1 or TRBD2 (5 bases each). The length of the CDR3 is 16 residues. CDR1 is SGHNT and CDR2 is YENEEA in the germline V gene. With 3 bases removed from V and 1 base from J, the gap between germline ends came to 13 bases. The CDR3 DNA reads TGTGCCAGCAGCTTTGAGGGGACGGGGTCCTACAATGAGCAGTTCTTC. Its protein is CASSFEGTGSYNEQFF.

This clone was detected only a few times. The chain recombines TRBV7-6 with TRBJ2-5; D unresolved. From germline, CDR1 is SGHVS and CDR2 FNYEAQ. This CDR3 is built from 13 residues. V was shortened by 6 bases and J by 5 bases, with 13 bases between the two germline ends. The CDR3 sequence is CASSQVAGETQYF. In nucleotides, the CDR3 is TGTGCCAGCAGTCAAGTGGCTGGGGAGACCCAGTACTTC.

The CDR3 DNA reads TGTGCCAGCTCACCTACAGGTAATCAGCCCCAGCATTTT. Its protein product is CASSPTGNQPQHF. The chain carries TRBV18 and TRBJ1-5; the D gene is possibly TRBD1 (5 bases). CDR3 length: 13 amino acids. V was shortened by 3 bases and J by 4 bases, with 7 bases between the two germline ends. From germline, CDR1 is KGHSH and CDR2 LQKENI.

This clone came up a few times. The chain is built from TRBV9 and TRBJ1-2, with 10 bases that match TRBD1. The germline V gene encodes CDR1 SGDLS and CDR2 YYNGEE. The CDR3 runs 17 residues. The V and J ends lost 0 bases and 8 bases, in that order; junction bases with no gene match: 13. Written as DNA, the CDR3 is TGTGCCAGCAGCGTAGCCCCTTCGACAGGGGGCGAAAGAGGCTACACCTTC. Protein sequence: CASSVAPSTGGERGYTF. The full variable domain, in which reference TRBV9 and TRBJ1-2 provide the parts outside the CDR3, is DSGVTQTPKHLITATGQRVTLRCSPRSGDLSVYWYQQSLDQGLQFLIQYYNGEERAKGNILERFSAQQFPDLHSELNLSSLELGDSALYFCASSVAPSTGGERGYTFGSGTRLTVV.

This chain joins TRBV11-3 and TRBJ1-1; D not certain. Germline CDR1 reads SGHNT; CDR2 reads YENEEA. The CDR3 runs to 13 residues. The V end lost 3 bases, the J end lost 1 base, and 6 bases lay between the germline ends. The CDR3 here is CASSFTRNTEAFF. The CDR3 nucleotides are TGTGCCAGCAGCTTTACAAGGAACACTGAAGCTTTCTTT.

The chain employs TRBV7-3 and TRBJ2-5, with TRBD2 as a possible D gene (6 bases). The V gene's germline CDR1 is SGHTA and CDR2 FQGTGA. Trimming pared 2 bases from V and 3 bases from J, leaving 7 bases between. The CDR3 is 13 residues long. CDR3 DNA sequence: TGTGCCAGCAGCTTACCGGGGGAAGAGACCCAGTACTTC. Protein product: CASSLPGEETQYF.

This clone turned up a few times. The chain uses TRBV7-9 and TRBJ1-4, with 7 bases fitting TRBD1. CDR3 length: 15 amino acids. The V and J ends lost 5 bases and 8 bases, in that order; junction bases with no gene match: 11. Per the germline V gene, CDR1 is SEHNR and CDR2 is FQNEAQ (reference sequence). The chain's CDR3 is CASSPGGHLREKLFF. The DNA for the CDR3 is TGTGCCAGCAGCCCAGGGGGACACCTGCGGGAAAAACTGTTTTTT.

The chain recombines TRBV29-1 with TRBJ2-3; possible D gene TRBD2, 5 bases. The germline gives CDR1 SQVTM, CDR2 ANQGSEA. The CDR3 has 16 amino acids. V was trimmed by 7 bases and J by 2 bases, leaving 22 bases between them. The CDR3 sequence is CSAAPSGSTFTDTQYF. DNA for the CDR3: TGCAGCGCCGCCCCCAGCGGAAGTACCTTCACAGATACGCAGTATTTT.

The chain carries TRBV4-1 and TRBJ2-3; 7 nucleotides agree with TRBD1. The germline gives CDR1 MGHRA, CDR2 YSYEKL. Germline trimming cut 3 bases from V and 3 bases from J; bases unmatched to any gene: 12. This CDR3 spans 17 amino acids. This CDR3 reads CASSHSKGGEVTDTQYF. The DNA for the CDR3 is TGCGCCAGCAGCCACTCCAAAGGGGGCGAGGTTACAGATACGCAGTATTTT.

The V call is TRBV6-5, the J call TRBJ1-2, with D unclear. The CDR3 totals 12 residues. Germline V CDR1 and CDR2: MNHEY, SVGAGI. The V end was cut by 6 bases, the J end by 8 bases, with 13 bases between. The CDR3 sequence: CASSSLAWGYTF. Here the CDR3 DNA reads TGTGCCAGCAGCTCTCTTGCGTGGGGCTACACCTTC.

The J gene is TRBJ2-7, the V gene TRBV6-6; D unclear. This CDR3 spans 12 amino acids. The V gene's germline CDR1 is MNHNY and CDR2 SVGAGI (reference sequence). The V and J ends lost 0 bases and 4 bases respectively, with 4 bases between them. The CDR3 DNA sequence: TGTGCCAGCAGTTACTCGCGGTACGAGCAGTACTTC. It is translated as CASSYSRYEQYF.

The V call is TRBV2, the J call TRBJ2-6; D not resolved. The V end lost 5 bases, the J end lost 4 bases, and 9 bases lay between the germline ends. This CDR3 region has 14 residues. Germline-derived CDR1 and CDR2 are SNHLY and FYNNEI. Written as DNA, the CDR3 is TGTGCCAGCAGTCGAGGCCTGGGGGCCAACGTCCTGACTTTC. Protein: CASSRGLGANVLTF.

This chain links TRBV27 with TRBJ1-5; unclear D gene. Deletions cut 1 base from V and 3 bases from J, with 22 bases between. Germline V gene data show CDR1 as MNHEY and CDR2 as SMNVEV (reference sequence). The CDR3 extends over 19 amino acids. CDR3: CASSLFFGPGNWNNQPQHF. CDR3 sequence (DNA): TGTGCCAGCAGTTTATTTTTCGGACCCGGGAATTGGAACAATCAGCCCCAGCATTTT.

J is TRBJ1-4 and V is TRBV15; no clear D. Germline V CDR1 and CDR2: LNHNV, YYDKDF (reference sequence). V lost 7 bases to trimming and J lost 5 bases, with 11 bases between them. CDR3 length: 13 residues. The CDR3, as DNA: TGTGCCACCACCAGGAACCCCAATGAAAAACTGTTTTTT. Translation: CATTRNPNEKLFF. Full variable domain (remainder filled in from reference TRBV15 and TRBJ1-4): DAMVIQNPRYQVTQFGKPVTLSCSQTLNHNVMYWYQQKSSQAPKLLFHYYDKDFNNEADTPDNFQSRRPNTSFCFLDIRSPGLGDTAMYLCATTRNPNEKLFFGSGTQLSVL.